One sample yielded the 31 T cell receptor beta chains listed below, sequenced in a study of human T cells and chemical hapten exposure. MiXCR, applied by TCRdb to the RACE reads, yields one record per CDR3 protein. The repertoire includes 150,000 to 200,000 distinct CDR3 sequences, 25% to 35% of them detected once, and roughly 2% sits in the top ten. Specified time point: patch test 3, about 24 weeks after DPC sensitization. The treatment is: therapeutic diphenylcyclopropenone sensitization with weekly scalp DPC. This specimen consisted of whole blood, obtained in connection with sensitization to the hapten diphenylcyclopropenone (DPC). The receptor source for this set is a woman under 30 with alopecia areata. Some clones in this sample may be carry-over from other donors' samples.

The chain couples TRBV4-1 to TRBJ2-7; D is possibly TRBD2 (5 bases). The CDR3 runs to 15 residues. The V and J ends lost 2 bases and 4 bases respectively, with 15 bases between them. The germline V gene has CDR1 MGHRA and CDR2 YSYEKL. CDR3 sequence reads: CASSQYPLERYEQYF. The CDR3 DNA reads TGCGCCAGCAGCCAATACCCTCTAGAGCGGTACGAGCAGTACTTC.

This chain joins TRBV6-2 or TRBV6-3 and TRBJ2-1, with TRBD2 matching over 14 bases. The CDR3 is 15 residues long. In germline, CDR1 is MNHEY, CDR2 SVGEGT. V dropped 6 bases and J dropped 6; count of bases not matched to a gene: 4. The CDR3 DNA sequence: TGTGCCAGCAGCACTGGGACTAGCGGGAGCAATGAGCAGTTCTTC. Amino acid sequence: CASSTGTSGSNEQFF.

The CDR3 loop is CASSYGEGNTDTQYF. DNA of the CDR3: TGTGCCAGCAGTTATGGTGAAGGAAACACAGATACGCAGTATTTT. The chain links TRBV6-2 or TRBV6-3 to TRBJ2-3, with D hard to call. CDR1 is MNHEY, CDR2 SVGEGT, per germline. CDR3 size: 15 residues. V was pared by 3 bases and J by 2 bases, with 12 bases between.

The chain carries TRBV18 and TRBJ2-3, with 7 bases lining up with TRBD1. V shed 4 bases, J shed 5 bases, and the junction held 9 bases outside the gene matches. The CDR3 is 15 amino acids. Germline-derived CDR1 and CDR2 are KGHSH and LQKENI. The CDR3 loop is CASSLSGQSVDTQYF. CDR3 bases: TGTGCCAGCTCACTTTCGGGACAGAGTGTAGATACGCAGTATTTT. Looking up the rest from reference TRBV18 and TRBJ2-3 gives the full variable domain: NAGVMQNPRHLVRRRGQEARLRCSPMKGHSHVYWYRQLPEEGLKFMVYLQKENIIDESGMPKERFSAEFPKEGPSILRIQQVVRGDSAAYFCASSLSGQSVDTQYFGPGTRLTVL.

V gene TRBV7-9 combines with J gene TRBJ2-7; possibly TRBD2 for D (5 bases). In germline, CDR1 is SEHNR, CDR2 FQNEAQ (reference sequence). The CDR3 length is 14 residues. V was trimmed by 4 bases and J by 4 bases, leaving 14 bases between them. CDR3 residues: CASSSAGSLYEQYF. CDR3 DNA sequence: TGTGCCAGCAGCTCTGCGGGCAGTTTGTACGAGCAGTACTTC.

This clonotype came up a few times. The chain combines TRBV3-1 with TRBJ2-7; unclear D gene. The CDR3 spans 12 residues. Germline V gene sequence: CDR1 LGHDT, CDR2 YNNKEL (reference sequence). V was clipped by 1 base and J by 2 bases, with 3 bases between them. CDR3 sequence (DNA): TGTGCCAGCAGCCAAGGGACCTACGAGCAGTACTTC. As protein: CASSQGTYEQYF.

This chain uses TRBV18 with TRBJ2-7; D call uncertain. The CDR3 contains 15 residues. The V and J ends lost 4 bases and 9 bases respectively, with 22 bases between them. Germline V gene sequence: CDR1 KGHSH, CDR2 LQKENI. Here the CDR3 reads CASSLSVPGEVGQYF. Written as DNA, the CDR3 is TGTGCCAGCTCACTATCGGTACCCGGCGAGGTAGGGCAGTACTTC. The full variable domain, with the rest looked up from reference TRBV18 and TRBJ2-7, is NAGVMQNPRHLVRRRGQEARLRCSPMKGHSHVYWYRQLPEEGLKFMVYLQKENIIDESGMPKERFSAEFPKEGPSILRIQQVVRGDSAAYFCASSLSVPGEVGQYFGPGTRLTVT.

The rearrangement uses TRBV18 and TRBJ2-2; a weak D match, TRBD1 (5 bases). The V gene lost 1 base and the J gene lost 1 base, with 10 bases spanning the gap. Germline CDR1 and CDR2: KGHSH and LQKENI. The CDR3 has 16 amino acids. For the CDR3, the DNA is TGTGCCAGCTCACCACTGGCTCAGGGGAACACCGGGGAGCTGTTTTTT. Its protein product is CASSPLAQGNTGELFF. Drawing the rest from reference TRBV18 and TRBJ2-2, the complete variable domain is NAGVMQNPRHLVRRRGQEARLRCSPMKGHSHVYWYRQLPEEGLKFMVYLQKENIIDESGMPKERFSAEFPKEGPSILRIQQVVRGDSAAYFCASSPLAQGNTGELFFGEGSRLTVL.

The gene calls are TRBV12-3 or TRBV12-4 and TRBJ2-3; D ambiguous. The V gene lost 1 base and the J gene lost 1 base, with 9 bases spanning the gap. This CDR3 has 15 amino acids. CDR3 nucleotide sequence: TGTGCCAGCAGTTTAGACTATTCCGGCACAGATACGCAGTATTTT. It encodes CASSLDYSGTDTQYF.

This clonotype turned up a few times. The chain joins TRBV9 to TRBJ2-3; 12 bases fit TRBD2. This CDR3 is built from 17 residues. The germline V gene encodes CDR1 SGDLS and CDR2 YYNGEE. J gave up 3 bases and V 2 bases, and 7 bases lay outside the gene matches. CDR3 nucleotide sequence: TGTGCCAGCAGCGTCCGACTAGCGGGAGTTTATACAGATACGCAGTATTTT. It is translated as CASSVRLAGVYTDTQYF. The whole variable domain, remainder taken from reference TRBV9 and TRBJ2-3, is DSGVTQTPKHLITATGQRVTLRCSPRSGDLSVYWYQQSLDQGLQFLIQYYNGEERAKGNILERFSAQQFPDLHSELNLSSLELGDSALYFCASSVRLAGVYTDTQYFGPGTRLTVL.

The rearrangement uses TRBV6-2 or TRBV6-3 and TRBJ2-1; D possibly corresponds to TRBD2 (5 bases). Germline V gene data show CDR1 as MNHEY and CDR2 as SVGEGT. The V and J ends lost 2 bases and 2 bases respectively, with 10 bases between them. The CDR3 is 15 amino acids. CDR3 residues: CASSYPGMAYNEQFF. CDR3 sequence (DNA): TGTGCCAGCAGTTACCCGGGGATGGCCTACAATGAGCAGTTCTTC.

A few counts support this clonotype. The rearrangement links TRBV9 to TRBJ2-5; TRBD2 matches at 9 bases. Germline V CDR1 and CDR2: SGDLS, YYNGEE. This CDR3 contains 16 residues. Trimming cost V 3 bases and J 5 bases; bases outside gene matches: 11. The CDR3 coding sequence is TGTGCCAGCAGCGGATCCCTGCGGGGGGGCTTGGAGACCCAGTACTTC. It translates to CASSGSLRGGLETQYF.

The chain recombines TRBV12-3 or TRBV12-4 with TRBJ2-5; 13 positions agree with TRBD2. Trimming at V came to 5 bases and at J to 1 base, leaving 4 bases not matched to a gene. The CDR3 sequence is 16 residues long. The CDR3 DNA reads as TGTGCCAGCAGTCCTAGACTAGCGGGGGGCCAAGAGACCCAGTACTTC. Translation gives CASSPRLAGGQETQYF.

V is TRBV15 and J is TRBJ2-3; possibly TRBD2 for D (5 bases). Germline loops: CDR1 LNHNV, CDR2 YYDKDF (reference sequence). V was clipped by 3 bases and J by 3 bases, with 7 bases between them. The length of the CDR3 is 13 residues. The CDR3 region is CATSSRGTDTQYF. In DNA, the CDR3 is TGTGCCACCAGCAGTCGGGGTACAGATACGCAGTATTTT.

This chain links TRBV29-1 with TRBJ1-2; D gene ambiguous. Trimming cost V 7 bases and J 0 bases, with 12 bases left between them. CDR1 and CDR2 (germline): SQVTM, ANQGSEA. CDR3 length equals 13 residues. In DNA, the CDR3 is TGCAGCGCGGGCGGATCGCCTAACTATGGCTACACCTTC. Protein: CSAGGSPNYGYTF. The full variable domain, its missing parts supplied by reference TRBV29-1 and TRBJ1-2, is SAVISQKPSRDICQRGTSLTIQCQVDSQVTMMFWYRQQPGQSLTLIATANQGSEATYESGFVIDKFPISRPNLTFSTLTVSNMSPEDSSIYLCSAGGSPNYGYTFGSGTRLTVV.

The chain uses TRBV9 and TRBJ1-2; TRBD1 is a possible D gene (5 bases). Between the trimmed V and J ends, which lost 0 bases and 2 bases, there was a span of 8 bases. The CDR3 is made up of 14 amino acids. Germline CDR1 and CDR2: SGDLS and YYNGEE. The CDR3 region is CASSVDWGNYGYTF. DNA for the CDR3: TGTGCCAGCAGCGTAGATTGGGGGAACTATGGCTACACCTTC. The full variable domain, completed using reference TRBV9 and TRBJ1-2, is DSGVTQTPKHLITATGQRVTLRCSPRSGDLSVYWYQQSLDQGLQFLIQYYNGEERAKGNILERFSAQQFPDLHSELNLSSLELGDSALYFCASSVDWGNYGYTFGSGTRLTVV.

This clonotype has just a few counts. The genes are TRBV4-3 and TRBJ1-4, with 8 bases identical to TRBD1. The length of the CDR3 is 15 residues. Germline V CDR1 and CDR2: LGHNA, YSLEER. The J segment lost 7 bases and the V segment lost 0 bases, leaving 4 bases of the junction unmatched. The CDR3 DNA is TGCGCCAGCAGCCAAGATAACAGGGGGGCTGAAAAACTGTTTTTT. Its protein product is CASSQDNRGAEKLFF.

The V call is TRBV10-3, the J call TRBJ2-1, with TRBD1 identical over 9 bases. Germline loops: CDR1 ENHRY, CDR2 SYGVKD. CDR3 length: 14 amino acids. J lost 7 bases, V lost 6 bases, and 7 bases had no gene match. CDR3 in DNA: TGTGCCATCAGCCCGGACAGGGGTACGAATGAGCAGTTCTTC. Translated, it gives CAISPDRGTNEQFF.

This clonotype turned up a few times. The V and J genes are TRBV2 and TRBJ2-2; unclear D gene. Trimming stripped 7 bases from V and 0 bases from J, with 9 bases between. The CDR3 sequence is 14 residues long. The germline V gene has CDR1 SNHLY and CDR2 FYNNEI. CDR3 sequence reads: CASMERANTGELFF. CDR3 nucleotide sequence: TGTGCCAGCATGGAAAGGGCGAACACCGGGGAGCTGTTTTTT. Using reference TRBV2 and TRBJ2-2 for the parts outside the CDR3, the full variable domain is EPEVTQTPSHQVTQMGQEVILRCVPISNHLYFYWYRQILGQKVEFLVSFYNNEISEKSEIFDDQFSVERPDGSNFTLKIRSTKLEDSAMYFCASMERANTGELFFGEGSRLTVL.

The V and J genes are TRBV3-1 and TRBJ1-1, with D uncertain. V was pared by 0 bases and J by 0 bases, with 8 bases between. The CDR3 is 15 residues long. Germline V CDR1 and CDR2: LGHDT, YNNKEL (reference sequence). The CDR3 region is CASSQETRLNTEAFF. The CDR3 region has the DNA TGTGCCAGCAGCCAAGAAACGAGGTTGAACACTGAAGCTTTCTTT.

This clonotype was detected once. The chain has TRBV2 and TRBJ1-4; tentatively, D is TRBD1 (6 bases). The CDR3 sequence is 17 residues long. With 6 bases removed from V and 0 bases from J, the gap between germline ends came to 17 bases. From germline, CDR1 is SNHLY and CDR2 FYNNEI. The DNA of the CDR3 is TGTGCCAGCAGCGAGCGGCGGGGGGCTTCAACTAATGAAAAACTGTTTTTT. Its translation is CASSERRGASTNEKLFF.

The genes are TRBV15 and TRBJ2-5; TRBD2 aligns across 8 bases. The CDR3 has 15 amino acids. Germline V CDR1 and CDR2: LNHNV, YYDKDF (reference sequence). V was pared by 0 bases and J by 4 bases, with 4 bases of the junction left unmatched. The CDR3 reads CATSRDPAGAETQYF. The CDR3 DNA reads TGTGCCACCAGCAGAGACCCAGCGGGAGCAGAGACCCAGTACTTC.

The sample holds a few counts of this clonotype. The J gene is TRBJ2-1, the V gene TRBV6-2 or TRBV6-3; 7 positions agree with TRBD2. V lost 7 bases to trimming and J lost 6 bases; unmatched junction nucleotides: 12. This CDR3 region has 15 residues. Germline V gene lookup returns CDR1 MNHEY and CDR2 SVGEGT. The CDR3 sequence is CASTDGLADLNEQFF. Written as DNA, the CDR3 is TGTGCCAGCACCGACGGGCTAGCGGACCTCAATGAGCAGTTCTTC.

Only a few counts were recorded for this clonotype. V gene TRBV7-3 combines with J gene TRBJ1-6, with TRBD1 matching 10 bases. The CDR3 contains 14 residues. Germline V gives CDR1 SGHTA, CDR2 FQGTGA. The junction had 3 bases not matched to a gene; V was cut back by 5 bases and J by 8 bases. The CDR3 DNA reads as TGTGCCAGCAGCCAGACAGGGGGCTATTCACCCCTCCACTTT. Protein product: CASSQTGGYSPLHF. Full variable domain (outside the CDR3, taken from reference TRBV7-3 and TRBJ1-6): GAGVSQTPSNKVTEKGKYVELRCDPISGHTALYWYRQSLGQGPEFLIYFQGTGAADDSGLPNDRFFAVRPEGSVSTLKIQRTERGDSAVYLCASSQTGGYSPLHFGNGTRLTVT.

This clonotype turned up a few times. The V and J genes are TRBV11-2 and TRBJ2-7, with 7 bases aligning to TRBD2. Germline-derived CDR1 and CDR2 are SGHAT and FQNNGV. V lost 5 bases and J lost 2; bases outside the gene matches: 6. The CDR3 consists of 14 residues. The DNA of the CDR3 is TGTGCCAGCAGCCCTGGGACTACCGCCTACGAGCAGTACTTC. Its protein is CASSPGTTAYEQYF.

This clonotype was counted ten times or more. The chain recombines TRBV20-1 with TRBJ2-7; D gene uncertain. The CDR3 sequence is 13 residues long. V lost 1 base, J lost 5 bases, and 12 bases lay in between. Germline V gene sequence: CDR1 DFQATT, CDR2 SNEGSKA (reference sequence). CDR3 sequence: CSARGAWVDEQYF. CDR3 sequence (DNA): TGCAGTGCTAGAGGAGCGTGGGTAGACGAGCAGTACTTC.

In this sample, this clonotype turned up once. This chain connects TRBV29-1 to TRBJ2-1, with D perhaps given as TRBD1 or TRBD2 (5 bases each). V was trimmed by 0 bases and J by 4 bases, leaving 22 bases between them. Germline CDR1 SQVTM, CDR2 ANQGSEA. The CDR3 runs 18 residues. Here the CDR3 DNA reads TGCAGCGTTGAAGAATCCGGGGCCCGGGCCGGGGTTTACAATGAGCAGTTCTTC. It translates to CSVEESGARAGVYNEQFF.

Only a few counts were recorded for this clonotype. This chain joins TRBV25-1 and TRBJ2-1; D is undetermined. V gave up 8 bases and J gave up 16 bases, with 18 bases separating them. This CDR3 is 11 amino acids long. CDR1 MGHDK and CDR2 SYGVNS come from the germline V gene. CDR3 region: CASGPPGFSFF. The CDR3, as DNA: TGTGCCAGCGGGCCGCCCGGCTTCTCATTCTTC.

This clonotype appeared many times. The gene calls are TRBV7-2 and TRBJ1-2; D ambiguous. Germline V gene data show CDR1 as SGHTA and CDR2 as FQGNSA. This CDR3 has 14 amino acids. V lost 3 bases to trimming and J lost 2 bases, with 10 bases between them. The CDR3 loop reads CASSLGRGNYGYTF. The CDR3 nucleotides are TGTGCCAGCAGCTTGGGTCGGGGAAACTATGGCTACACCTTC.

This clonotype has more than one count but fewer than ten. The V and J genes are TRBV5-1 and TRBJ2-3; perhaps TRBD2 as D (6 bases). The CDR3 is 17 amino acids. Germline lookup yields CDR1 SGHRS and CDR2 YFSETQ. The germline V and J ends were trimmed by 0 bases and 3 bases, with 17 bases remaining between them. DNA of the CDR3: TGCGCCAGCAGCTTGGCCCCGGCGGGGAGAGAGACAGATACGCAGTATTTT. This codes for CASSLAPAGRETDTQYF.

The V gene is TRBV20-1, the J gene TRBJ1-1; D possibly corresponds to TRBD1 (5 bases). The germline V gene encodes CDR1 DFQATT and CDR2 SNEGSKA (reference sequence). CDR3 length: 14 amino acids. V lost 0 bases and J lost 4, with 12 bases in between. The CDR3 DNA sequence: TGCAGTGCTAGAGATTGGCCAGGGAGCACTGAAGCTTTCTTT. This sequence encodes CSARDWPGSTEAFF.